The source of this TCR beta chain is a study of neoadjuvant anti-PD-1 for oral cavity cancer. The study, taken as a whole, reports: Only three patients per response group were TCR-analyzed; validation needed.

Germline V gene sequence: CDR1 MNHNS, CDR2 SASEGT. CDR3 length equals 11 residues. Trimming pared 1 base from V and 16 bases from J, leaving 11 bases between. Noted time point: after neoadjuvant nivolumab, at surgical resection. This clone was observed many times. No antigen is known for it. Sequencing was performed with immunoSEQ multiplex PCR; in TCRdb, only in-frame clones are kept and a portion is missing. The sample records approximately 21,000 clones, 40% to 50% being singletons. The chain employs TRBV6-1 and TRBJ1-3; D uncertain. Sequenced here: tumor tissue, sampled after nivolumab (anti-PD-1) treatment. This receptor was identified in a person between 40 and 85 years old with oral cavity squamous cell carcinoma. Here the CDR3 reads CASSEGASRYF. In DNA form, the CDR3 reads TGTGCCAGCAGTGAAGGGGCGAGCCGTTATTTT.